The entry that follows covers one T cell receptor (beta chain) sequence. Its target is unknown. The source of the sample is a study of vaccination effects on CD4 cells after COVID-19. On the study more broadly: Two convalescent patients provided samples 16 days and one week prevaccination. Regarding the study as a whole: A shortage of convalescent patients and an absence of early post-infection timepoints characterized the study.

The method was immunoSEQ multiplex PCR; TCRdb's version includes in-frame clones alone and lacks a portion of them. Of tens of thousands of clones listed, about 69% are singletons. CDR3 size: 16 residues. In germline, CDR1 is SGHDT, CDR2 YYEEEE. V dropped 4 bases and J dropped 11; count of bases not matched to a gene: 17. Isolating CD4+ T cells followed roughly ten days of culture. According to PCR results, the person was infected with SARS-CoV-2 between March and December 2020. IL-2 medium took the place of half the medium on both days 3 and 7. The V call is TRBV5-6, the J call TRBJ2-1; TRBD2 aligns across 8 bases. The sequencing used CD4+ T cells from PBMCs cultured without peptide, collected before COVID-19 vaccination. The receptor was derived from a human donor who had a prior SARS-CoV-2 infection. The CDR3 here is CASSGTPGLDDQKQFF. The CDR3 bases are TGTGCCAGCAGCGGCACTCCGGGACTAGACGATCAAAAGCAGTTCTTC.